The 29 T cell receptor beta chains in this list originate from one sample, sequenced in a study of CD8 T cell repertoires and HIV-1 epitope variants. The antigens for these receptors are not known. Assay used: immunoSEQ multiplex PCR; TCRdb lists only in-frame clones, some missing. Among roughly 5,300 clones listed, approximately 70% were seen once. The sequenced sample consisted of cultured CD8+ T cells derived from PBMCs. The receptors derive from a male donor with HIV.

The rearrangement joins TRBV28 to TRBJ1-5; 8 bases map to TRBD1. Germline CDR1 MDHEN, CDR2 SYDVKM. CDR3 length equals 15 residues. V dropped 6 bases and J dropped 4; count of bases not matched to a gene: 8. The CDR3: CASSKTGTGNQPQHF. The DNA of the CDR3 is TGTGCCAGCAGCAAAACCGGGACAGGAAATCAGCCCCAGCATTTT.

The rearrangement uses TRBV7-2 and TRBJ1-1; a possible D gene is TRBD1 (6 bases). CDR1 and CDR2 from the germline V gene are SGHTA and FQGNSA. With 1 base removed from V and 3 bases from J, the gap between germline ends came to 12 bases. The CDR3 contains 15 residues. The CDR3 sequence: CASSLDATGYTEAFF. CDR3 coding DNA: TGTGCCAGCAGCTTAGACGCAACAGGGTACACTGAAGCTTTCTTT.

The chain joins TRBV13 to TRBJ1-1; no firm D call. The CDR3 is made up of 14 amino acids. The germline V and J ends were trimmed by 5 bases and 2 bases, with 12 bases remaining between them. The germline gives CDR1 PRHDT, CDR2 FYEKMQ (reference sequence). The CDR3 nucleotides read TGTGCCAGCAGCCTGGGCGGTGCCAACACTGAAGCTTTCTTT. Translating it yields CASSLGGANTEAFF.

A few counts support this clone. The genes are TRBV7-2 and TRBJ2-7; a weak D match, TRBD2 (6 bases). CDR3 length: 13 amino acids. The ends were cut back, 4 bases at V and 0 bases at J, with 7 bases in the middle. Germline CDR1 and CDR2: SGHTA and FQGNSA. The CDR3 reads CASSSGASYEQYF. CDR3 coding DNA: TGTGCCAGCAGCTCGGGAGCCTCCTACGAGCAGTACTTC.

This chain links TRBV7-9 with TRBJ2-1, with 10 bases fitting TRBD2. CDR3 length: 15 residues. CDR1 is SEHNR, CDR2 FQNEAQ, per germline (reference sequence). Unmatched junction bases numbered 6, after V lost 1 base and J lost 9 bases. The CDR3 DNA is TGTGCCAGCAGCTTAGAGCGGGAGGGCCAGAGTGAGCAGTTCTTC. Translated: CASSLEREGQSEQFF.

This chain uses TRBV7-8 with TRBJ2-7, with TRBD2 matching over 7 bases. V lost 1 base, J lost 6 bases, and 12 bases stayed unmatched. The CDR3 runs to 16 residues. Germline V CDR1 and CDR2: SGHVS, FQNEAQ. CDR3 in DNA: TGTGCCAGCAGCTTAGGAGATGGGAGGGGACTGGGCGAGCAGTACTTC. It is translated as CASSLGDGRGLGEQYF.

The chain recombines TRBV7-9 with TRBJ2-7; no firm D call. The CDR3 is 12 amino acids. Trimming removed 1 base at V and 6 bases at J, with 7 bases between. Germline-derived CDR1 and CDR2 are SEHNR and FQNEAQ (reference sequence). The DNA of the CDR3 is TGTGCCAGCAGCTTAGAAGGTTCCGAGCAGTACTTC. This encodes CASSLEGSEQYF.

V usage is TRBV9 and J usage is TRBJ1-3; TRBD1 might be the D (5 bases). With 4 bases removed from V and 0 bases from J, the gap between germline ends came to 11 bases. This CDR3 is 15 amino acids long. Germline CDR1 is SGDLS and CDR2 is YYNGEE. In DNA, the CDR3 is TGTGCCAGCAGCCCCGGACAAGTCTCTGGAAACACCATATATTTT. The encoded protein is CASSPGQVSGNTIYF. The full variable domain, in which reference TRBV9 and TRBJ1-3 provide the parts outside the CDR3, is DSGVTQTPKHLITATGQRVTLRCSPRSGDLSVYWYQQSLDQGLQFLIQYYNGEERAKGNILERFSAQQFPDLHSELNLSSLELGDSALYFCASSPGQVSGNTIYFGEGSWLTVV.

The table lists this clone with a few counts. This sequence joins TRBV7-6 and TRBJ2-7, with D perhaps TRBD2 (6 bases). This CDR3 has 19 amino acids. Trimming took off 1 base at V and 2 bases at J, with 24 bases between the two ends. Per the germline V gene, CDR1 is SGHVS and CDR2 is FNYEAQ. CDR3 residues: CASSLGGLGSSGPAYEQYF. Here the CDR3 DNA reads TGTGCCAGCAGCTTAGGAGGGTTGGGGTCCAGCGGGCCGGCCTACGAGCAGTACTTC.

V is TRBV11-1 and J is TRBJ1-1; D gene unclear. Germline V CDR1 and CDR2: SGHAT, FQDESV (reference sequence). The CDR3 totals 15 residues. V dropped 6 bases and J dropped 0 bases, with 14 bases sitting between them. The CDR3 sequence is CASRPDTRVNTEAFF. In DNA, the CDR3 is TGTGCCAGCAGACCAGACACGAGGGTGAACACTGAAGCTTTCTTT.

The gene calls are TRBV5-6 and TRBJ2-1; either TRBD1 or TRBD2 may supply D (6 bases each). V lost 0 bases and J lost 9, with 19 bases in between. The CDR3 runs 16 residues. The germline gives CDR1 SGHDT, CDR2 YYEEEE. The CDR3 protein is CASSLGLRGALGEQFF. CDR3 coding DNA: TGTGCCAGCAGCTTGGGGTTGAGGGGGGCCTTGGGTGAGCAGTTCTTC.

A few counts support this clone. This sequence joins TRBV28 and TRBJ2-3; 11 bases are a match to TRBD1. The CDR3 sequence is 15 residues long. V trimming: 7 bases; J trimming: 3 bases; junction bases outside the gene matches: 6. Germline lookup yields CDR1 MDHEN and CDR2 SYDVKM. As DNA, the CDR3 is TGTGCCAGCACCCCTTGGGACAGGGGGACAGATACGCAGTATTTT. Its protein product is CASTPWDRGTDTQYF.

The V call is TRBV19, the J call TRBJ2-2, with D perhaps TRBD2 (5 bases). Germline V CDR1 and CDR2: LNHDA, SQIVND (reference sequence). This CDR3 spans 11 amino acids. V lost 7 bases and J lost 7, with 7 bases in between. The CDR3 bases are TGTGCCAGTACCCGGGACGGGGAGCTGTTTTTT. This translates into CASTRDGELFF.

This clone was seen only a few times. V is TRBV6-6 and J is TRBJ2-7, with a weak D call TRBD1 (6 bases). This CDR3 contains 16 residues. Trimming left V 4 bases short and J 3 bases short, with 19 bases between. The germline CDR1 and CDR2 sequences are MNHNY and SVGAGI (reference sequence). The CDR3 sequence: CASSLPATQGHYEQYF. Written as DNA, the CDR3 is TGTGCCAGCAGTTTACCGGCAACACAGGGCCACTACGAGCAGTACTTC.

The rearrangement joins TRBV6-5 to TRBJ2-7, with TRBD1 matching over 8 bases. After removal of 2 bases from V and 9 bases from J, the junction contained 6 bases not matched to a gene. The CDR3 runs to 13 residues. Germline-derived CDR1 and CDR2 are MNHEY and SVGAGI. The CDR3 nucleotides read TGTGCCAGCAGTTACGGGGTCGGACAGGGGCAGTACTTC. This encodes CASSYGVGQGQYF.

The CDR3 DNA sequence: TGTGCCAGCAGAAGGACAGGCTCCACTGAAGCTTTCTTT. It specifies CASRRTGSTEAFF. The genes are TRBV27 and TRBJ1-1; 7 bases fit TRBD1. Germline V gene lookup returns CDR1 MNHEY and CDR2 SMNVEV (reference sequence). The CDR3 totals 13 residues. V was clipped by 6 bases and J by 4 bases; unmatched bases: 5.

This clone occurred once. This chain connects TRBV6-1 to TRBJ2-2; 7 nucleotides line up with TRBD1. CDR1 is MNHNS, CDR2 SASEGT, per germline. There are 14 residues in the CDR3. The ends lost 5 bases at V and 8 bases at J; junction bases unmatched: 8. The CDR3 nucleotides are TGTGCCAGCAGTCCCGTCCCGGGACAGGGGGAGCTGTTTTTT. Translating it yields CASSPVPGQGELFF.

J is TRBJ1-3 and V is TRBV9; D may be TRBD1 (5 bases). The CDR3 is 19 residues long. Trimming left V 4 bases short and J 0 bases short, with 23 bases between. Germline V gene sequence: CDR1 SGDLS, CDR2 YYNGEE. CDR3 DNA sequence: TGTGCCAGCAGCTCCCGTAGAGGAGGGGCCTTCAGCTCTGGAAACACCATATATTTT. As protein: CASSSRRGGAFSSGNTIYF.

J is TRBJ2-7 and V is TRBV10-3, with 7 bases matching TRBD2. The V and J ends lost 4 bases and 5 bases, in that order; junction bases with no gene match: 2. Germline V gives CDR1 ENHRY, CDR2 SYGVKD. CDR3 length equals 12 residues. For the CDR3, the DNA is TGTGCCATCAGTGCAACTAGCGACGAGCAGTACTTC. Its protein is CAISATSDEQYF.

The gene calls are TRBV7-9 and TRBJ2-1; 10 bases agree with TRBD2. CDR1 SEHNR and CDR2 FQNEAQ come from the germline V gene (reference sequence). The CDR3 contains 15 residues. Trimming removed 2 bases from V and 6 bases from J; junction bases left unmatched: 4. The CDR3 region is CASSLLAGEGNEQFF. CDR3 nucleotide sequence: TGTGCCAGCAGCTTACTAGCGGGAGAGGGCAATGAGCAGTTCTTC. Full variable domain (remainder filled in from reference TRBV7-9 and TRBJ2-1): DTGVSQNPRHKITKRGQNVTFRCDPISEHNRLYWYRQTLGQGPEFLTYFQNEAQLEKSRLLSDRFSAERPKGSFSTLEIQRTEQGDSAMYLCASSLLAGEGNEQFFGPGTRLTVL.

This rearrangement joins TRBV7-9 to TRBJ1-2; D gene uncertain. Trimming cost V 5 bases and J 5 bases, with 12 bases left between them. The CDR3 sequence is 13 residues long. The germline gives CDR1 SEHNR, CDR2 FQNEAQ (reference sequence). The CDR3 DNA reads TGTGCCAGCAGCCATCACCGGGGTTATGGCTACACCTTC. Encoded protein: CASSHHRGYGYTF.

The rearrangement uses TRBV28 and TRBJ1-1; the D gene is possibly TRBD1 (6 bases). This CDR3 comprises 12 residues. The germline V and J ends were trimmed by 3 bases and 14 bases, with 16 bases remaining between them. Germline CDR1 MDHEN, CDR2 SYDVKM. The CDR3 DNA reads as TGTGCCAGCAGTTTTCGGAGGACGGGGGGCTTCTTT. This sequence encodes CASSFRRTGGFF. Drawing the rest from reference TRBV28 and TRBJ1-1, the complete variable domain is DVKVTQSSRYLVKRTGEKVFLECVQDMDHENMFWYRQDPGLGLRLIYFSYDVKMKEKGDIPEGYSVSREKKERFSLILESASTNQTSMYLCASSFRRTGGFFGQGTRLTVV.

This clone is labeled as large. The junction shows a germline mismatch at one end, possibly a read error. The chain uses TRBV5-6 and TRBJ1-2; TRBD1 agrees at 10 bases. Per the germline V gene, CDR1 is SGHDT and CDR2 is YYEEEE. The CDR3 spans 14 residues. The CDR3: CASSDPGTGVLGAF. CDR3 DNA: TGTGCCAGCAGCGATCCCGGGACAGGGGTCCTCGGTGCCTTC.

The chain recombines TRBV18 with TRBJ1-1, with 7 bases aligning to TRBD1. The CDR3 spans 13 residues. Germline V CDR1 and CDR2: KGHSH, LQKENI. The ends lost 3 bases at V and 11 bases at J; junction bases unmatched: 9. DNA for the CDR3: TGTGCCAGCTCACCCCGGGACAGCGAGCGGGCTTTCTTT. This translates into CASSPRDSERAFF.

This clone was counted only a few times. V is TRBV7-9 and J is TRBJ2-3; 11 nucleotides align to TRBD2. The CDR3 is 15 amino acids. V was pared by 5 bases and J by 4 bases, with 5 bases of the junction left unmatched. The germline CDR1 and CDR2 sequences are SEHNR and FQNEAQ (reference sequence). The CDR3 region has the DNA TGTGCCAGCAGCACTACTAGCGGGGGACCAGATACGCAGTATTTT. Encoded protein: CASSTTSGGPDTQYF.

The V and J genes are TRBV2 and TRBJ2-1; 7 positions match TRBD1. CDR3 length: 14 amino acids. The V gene's germline CDR1 is SNHLY and CDR2 FYNNEI. V trimming: 6 bases; J trimming: 3 bases; junction bases outside the gene matches: 5. The CDR3 protein is CASRLTGDYNEQFF. The CDR3 coding sequence is TGTGCCAGCAGACTAACAGGGGACTACAATGAGCAGTTCTTC.

The genes are TRBV30 and TRBJ1-1; 7 bases are shared with TRBD1. Unmatched junction bases numbered 4, after V lost 2 bases and J lost 1 base. CDR3 length: 14 amino acids. CDR1 is GTSNPN and CDR2 is SVGIG in the germline V gene (reference sequence). The CDR3 nucleotides are TGTGCCTGGAGTACGGGACAGAGGAACACTGAAGCTTTCTTT. This translates into CAWSTGQRNTEAFF.

This clone appeared a few times. The chain carries TRBV7-9 and TRBJ2-7; TRBD1 matches 7 bases. CDR1 SEHNR and CDR2 FQNEAQ come from the germline V gene (reference sequence). After removal of 3 bases from V and 6 bases from J, the junction contained 11 bases not matched to a gene. The CDR3 is 15 amino acids. CDR3 DNA: TGTGCCAGCAGCTTTTTGGGACCAGGGGGTGGCGAGCAGTACTTC. Protein product: CASSFLGPGGGEQYF.

V and J are TRBV5-4 and TRBJ1-4, with unresolved D. CDR3 length: 15 amino acids. V gave up 0 bases and J gave up 1 base, with 7 bases separating them. Per the germline V gene, CDR1 is SGHNT and CDR2 is YYREEE (reference sequence). The CDR3: CASSLVGGTNEKLFF. Written as DNA, the CDR3 is TGTGCCAGCAGCTTGGTGGGAGGAACTAATGAAAAACTGTTTTTT.